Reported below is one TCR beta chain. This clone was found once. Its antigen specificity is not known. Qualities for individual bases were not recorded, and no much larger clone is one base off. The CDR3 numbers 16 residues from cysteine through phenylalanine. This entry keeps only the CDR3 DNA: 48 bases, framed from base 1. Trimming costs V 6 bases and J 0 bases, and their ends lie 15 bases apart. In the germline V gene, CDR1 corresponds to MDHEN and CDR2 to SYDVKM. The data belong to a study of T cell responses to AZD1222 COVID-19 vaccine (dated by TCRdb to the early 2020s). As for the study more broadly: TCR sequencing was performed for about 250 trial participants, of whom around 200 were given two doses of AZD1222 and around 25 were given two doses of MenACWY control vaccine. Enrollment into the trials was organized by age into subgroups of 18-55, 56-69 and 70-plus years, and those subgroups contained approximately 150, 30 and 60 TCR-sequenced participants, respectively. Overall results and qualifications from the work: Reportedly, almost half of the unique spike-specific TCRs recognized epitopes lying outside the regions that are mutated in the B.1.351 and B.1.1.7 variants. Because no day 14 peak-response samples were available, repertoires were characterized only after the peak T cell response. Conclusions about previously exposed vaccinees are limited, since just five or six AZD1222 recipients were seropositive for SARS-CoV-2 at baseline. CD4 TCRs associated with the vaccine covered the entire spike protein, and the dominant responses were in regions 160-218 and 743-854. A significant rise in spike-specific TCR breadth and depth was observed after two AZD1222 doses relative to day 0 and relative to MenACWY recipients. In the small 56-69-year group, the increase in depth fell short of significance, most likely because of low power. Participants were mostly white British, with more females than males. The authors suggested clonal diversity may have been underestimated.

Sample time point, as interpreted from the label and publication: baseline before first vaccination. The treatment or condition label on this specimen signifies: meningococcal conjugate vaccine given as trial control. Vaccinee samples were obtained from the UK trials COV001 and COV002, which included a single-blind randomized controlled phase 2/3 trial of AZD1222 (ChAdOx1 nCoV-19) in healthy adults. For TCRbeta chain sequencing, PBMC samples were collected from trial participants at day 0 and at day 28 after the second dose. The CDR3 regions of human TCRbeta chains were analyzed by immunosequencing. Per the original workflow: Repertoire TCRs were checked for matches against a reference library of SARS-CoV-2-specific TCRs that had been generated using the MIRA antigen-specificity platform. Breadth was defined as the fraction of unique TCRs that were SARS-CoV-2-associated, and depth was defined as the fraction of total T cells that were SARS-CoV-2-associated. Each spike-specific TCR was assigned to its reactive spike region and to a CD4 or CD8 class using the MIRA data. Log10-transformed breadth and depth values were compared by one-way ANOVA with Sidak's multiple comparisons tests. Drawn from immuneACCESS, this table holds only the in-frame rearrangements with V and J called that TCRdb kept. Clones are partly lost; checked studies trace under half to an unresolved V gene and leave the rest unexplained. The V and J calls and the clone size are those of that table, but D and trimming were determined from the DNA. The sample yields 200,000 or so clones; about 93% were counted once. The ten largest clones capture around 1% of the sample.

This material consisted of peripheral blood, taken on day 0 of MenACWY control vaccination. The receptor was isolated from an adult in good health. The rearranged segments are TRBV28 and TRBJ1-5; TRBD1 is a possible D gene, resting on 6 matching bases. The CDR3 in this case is CASRVTGLYSNQPQHF. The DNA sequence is TGTGCCAGCAGGGTAACAGGGCTATATAGCAATCAGCCCCAGCATTTT.